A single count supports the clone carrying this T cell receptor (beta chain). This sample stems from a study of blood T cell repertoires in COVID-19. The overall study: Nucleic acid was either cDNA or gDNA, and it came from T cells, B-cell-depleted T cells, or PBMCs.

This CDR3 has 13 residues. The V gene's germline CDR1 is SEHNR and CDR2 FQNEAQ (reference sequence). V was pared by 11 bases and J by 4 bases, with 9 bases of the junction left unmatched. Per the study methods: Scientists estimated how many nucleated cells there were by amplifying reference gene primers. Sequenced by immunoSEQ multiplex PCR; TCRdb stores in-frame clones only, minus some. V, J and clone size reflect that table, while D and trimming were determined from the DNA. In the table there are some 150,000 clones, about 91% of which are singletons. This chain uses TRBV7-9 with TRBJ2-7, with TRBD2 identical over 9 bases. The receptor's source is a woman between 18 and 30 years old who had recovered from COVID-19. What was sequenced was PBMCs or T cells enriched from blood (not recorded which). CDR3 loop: CAGAAGGPYEQYF. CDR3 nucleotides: TGTGCCGGGGCGGCGGGAGGGCCATACGAGCAGTACTTC.